The clone carrying this T cell receptor beta chain appeared many times. The germline V and J ends were trimmed by 3 bases and 5 bases, with 16 bases remaining between them. Germline assignment: CDR1 SGHTA and CDR2 FQGNSA. The CDR3 length is 15 residues. This sample was included in a study of T cells in Graves' hyperthyroidism and ophthalmopathy. Researchers amplified the TCR beta CDR3 regions from RNA transcripts. The HTBI set primed first-round TCR CDR3 RT-PCR. TCRdb independently ran MiXCR on the multiplex PCR reads; one entry per CDR3 protein. The data show 500,000 to 650,000 distinct CDR3 sequences, roughly 21% seen once.

Sequenced input: blood. The chain combines TRBV7-2 with TRBJ2-5, with D possibly being TRBD2 (6 bases). This TCR derives from a man aged 40-49 years with Graves' ophthalmopathy. In nucleotides, the CDR3 is TGTGCCAGCAGCTTCCAACACGGTCGGGGGGAGACCCAGTACTTC. Its protein product is CASSFQHGRGETQYF. Variable domain in full (rest from reference TRBV7-2 and TRBJ2-5): GAGVSQSPSNKVTEKGKDVELRCDPISGHTALYWYRQSLGQGLEFLIYFQGNSAPDKSGLPSDRFSAERTGGSVSTLTIQRTQQEDSAVYLCASSFQHGRGETQYFGPGTRLLVL.